This TCR beta chain originates from a study of beta chain bispecific antibodies for T cell cancers. Study-wide context: TRBV sequencing of surviving healthy T cells measured each family's depletion. Points from the study as a whole: Most targeted TRBV signal came from the leukemia cell line cells, not normal T cells.

T cells were expanded from blood mononuclear cells for two to three days with anti-CD3 OKT3 or CD3/CD28 beads. MiXCR was run by TCRdb on the 5' RACE reads, yielding one entry per CDR3 protein. In the table there are some 9,000 distinct CDR3 sequences, 2.2% of which are singletons. This clonotype was counted at least ten times. The target antigen is unknown. The germline CDR1 and CDR2 sequences are SGHAT and FQNNGV. Trimming took off 0 bases at V and 5 bases at J, with 13 bases between the two ends. This CDR3 is 15 amino acids long. Here the sequenced sample was T cells from a healthy donor cultured with Jurkat leukemia cells, taken from a culture containing an anti-CD19 bispecific antibody. V gene TRBV11-2 combines with J gene TRBJ1-1; D is unclear. The sequence was obtained from a human donor in good health. Some clones in this sample may be carry-over from other donors' samples. The DNA of the CDR3 is TGTGCCAGCAGCTTAGATATAGCCTCGGGAACTGAAGCTTTCTTT. Protein sequence: CASSLDIASGTEAFF.